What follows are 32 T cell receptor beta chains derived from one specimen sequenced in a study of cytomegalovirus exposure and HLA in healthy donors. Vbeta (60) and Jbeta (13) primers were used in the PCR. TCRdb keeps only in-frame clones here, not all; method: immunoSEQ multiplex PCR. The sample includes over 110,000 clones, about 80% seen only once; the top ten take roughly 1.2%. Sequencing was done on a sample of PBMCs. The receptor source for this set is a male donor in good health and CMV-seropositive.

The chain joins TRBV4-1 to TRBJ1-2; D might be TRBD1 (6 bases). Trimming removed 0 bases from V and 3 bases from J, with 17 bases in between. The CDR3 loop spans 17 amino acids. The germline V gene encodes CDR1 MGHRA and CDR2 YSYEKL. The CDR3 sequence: CASSQDTNREYDYGYTF. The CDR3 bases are TGCGCCAGCAGCCAAGATACTAACAGGGAATATGACTATGGCTACACCTTC.

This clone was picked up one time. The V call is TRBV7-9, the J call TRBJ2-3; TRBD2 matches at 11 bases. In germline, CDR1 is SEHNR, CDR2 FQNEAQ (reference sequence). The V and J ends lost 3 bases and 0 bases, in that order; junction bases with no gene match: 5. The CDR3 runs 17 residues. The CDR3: CASSFGLAGPSTDTQYF. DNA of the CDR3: TGTGCCAGCAGCTTCGGACTAGCGGGCCCAAGCACAGATACGCAGTATTTT.

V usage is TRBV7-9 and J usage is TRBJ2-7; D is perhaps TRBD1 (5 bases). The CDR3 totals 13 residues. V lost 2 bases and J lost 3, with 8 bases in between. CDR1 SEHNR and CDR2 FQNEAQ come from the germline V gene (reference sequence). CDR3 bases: TGTGCCAGCAGCTTAAGGGGAATCTACGAGCAGTACTTC. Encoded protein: CASSLRGIYEQYF. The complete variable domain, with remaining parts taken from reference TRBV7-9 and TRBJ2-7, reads DTGVSQNPRHKITKRGQNVTFRCDPISEHNRLYWYRQTLGQGPEFLTYFQNEAQLEKSRLLSDRFSAERPKGSFSTLEIQRTEQGDSAMYLCASSLRGIYEQYFGPGTRLTVT.

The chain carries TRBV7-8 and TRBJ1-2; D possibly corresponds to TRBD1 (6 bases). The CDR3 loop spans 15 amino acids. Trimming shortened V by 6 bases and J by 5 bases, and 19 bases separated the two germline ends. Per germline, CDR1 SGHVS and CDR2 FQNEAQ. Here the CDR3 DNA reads TGTGCCAGCAGTTTCCAACAGGGAATAGAATATGGCTACACCTTC. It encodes CASSFQQGIEYGYTF.

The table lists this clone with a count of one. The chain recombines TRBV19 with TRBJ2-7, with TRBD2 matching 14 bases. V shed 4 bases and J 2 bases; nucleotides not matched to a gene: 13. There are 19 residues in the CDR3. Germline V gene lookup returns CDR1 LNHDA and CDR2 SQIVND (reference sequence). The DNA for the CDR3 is TGTGCCAGTAGTAGTATAGTCGGGACTAGCGGGAGTAGTACCTACGAGCAGTACTTC. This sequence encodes CASSSIVGTSGSSTYEQYF. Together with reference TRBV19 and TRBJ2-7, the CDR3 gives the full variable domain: DGGITQSPKYLFRKEGQNVTLSCEQNLNHDAMYWYRQDPGQGLRLIYYSQIVNDFQKGDIAEGYSVSREKKESFPLTVTSAQKNPTAFYLCASSSIVGTSGSSTYEQYFGPGTRLTVT.

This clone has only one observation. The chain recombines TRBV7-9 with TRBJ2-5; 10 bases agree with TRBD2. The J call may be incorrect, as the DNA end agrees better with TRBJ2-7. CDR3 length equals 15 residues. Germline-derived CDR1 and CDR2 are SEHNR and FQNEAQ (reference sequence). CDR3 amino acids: CASSLVGSGRYEQYF. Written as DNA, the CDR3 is TGTGCCAGCAGCTTAGTGGGTAGCGGGAGGTACGAGCAGTACTTC.

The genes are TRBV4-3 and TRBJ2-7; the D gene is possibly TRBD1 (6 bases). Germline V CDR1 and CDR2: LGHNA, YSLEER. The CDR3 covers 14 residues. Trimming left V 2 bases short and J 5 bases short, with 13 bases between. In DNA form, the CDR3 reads TGCGCCAGCAGCCAATCCAACAGGGCCGACGAGCAGTACTTC. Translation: CASSQSNRADEQYF.

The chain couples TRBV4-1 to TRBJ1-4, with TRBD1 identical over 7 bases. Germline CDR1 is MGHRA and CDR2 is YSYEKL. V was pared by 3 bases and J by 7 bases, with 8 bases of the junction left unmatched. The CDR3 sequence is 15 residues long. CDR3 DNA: TGCGCCAGCAGCCATCAGGCAGGGGGAGGTGAAAAACTGTTTTTT. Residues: CASSHQAGGGEKLFF.

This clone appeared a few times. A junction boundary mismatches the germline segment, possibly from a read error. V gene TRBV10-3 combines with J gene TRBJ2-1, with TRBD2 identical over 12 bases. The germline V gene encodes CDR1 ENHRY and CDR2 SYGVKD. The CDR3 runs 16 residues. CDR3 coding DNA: TGTGCCAGCAGTTCCAGACTAGCGGGAGACCTTAATGAGCAGTTCTTC. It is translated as CASSSRLAGDLNEQFF.

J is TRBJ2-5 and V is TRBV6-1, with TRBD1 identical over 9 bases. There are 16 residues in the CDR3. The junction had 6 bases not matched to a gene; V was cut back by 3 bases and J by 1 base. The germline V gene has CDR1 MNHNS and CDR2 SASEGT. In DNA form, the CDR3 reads TGTGCCAGCAGTGAGGGACAGGGAGCAATCCAAGAGACCCAGTACTTC. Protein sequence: CASSEGQGAIQETQYF.

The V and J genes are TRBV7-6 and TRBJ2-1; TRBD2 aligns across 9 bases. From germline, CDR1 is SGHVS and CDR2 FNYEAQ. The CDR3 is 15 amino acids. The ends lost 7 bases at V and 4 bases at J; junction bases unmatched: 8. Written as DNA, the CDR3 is TGTGCCAGCACCCTACTAGCGGGCCCGTACAATGAGCAGTTCTTC. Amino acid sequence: CASTLLAGPYNEQFF.

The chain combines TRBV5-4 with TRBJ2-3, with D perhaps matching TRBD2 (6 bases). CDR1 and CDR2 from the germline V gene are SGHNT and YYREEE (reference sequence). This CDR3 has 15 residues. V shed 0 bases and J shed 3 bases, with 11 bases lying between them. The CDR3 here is CASSLGNLATDTQYF. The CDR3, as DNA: TGTGCCAGCAGCTTGGGGAATCTAGCGACAGATACGCAGTATTTT. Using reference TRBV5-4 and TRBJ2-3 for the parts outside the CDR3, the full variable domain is ETGVTQSPTHLIKTRGQQVTLRCSSQSGHNTVSWYQQALGQGPQFIFQYYREEENGRGNFPPRFSGLQFPNYSSELNVNALELDDSALYLCASSLGNLATDTQYFGPGTRLTVL.

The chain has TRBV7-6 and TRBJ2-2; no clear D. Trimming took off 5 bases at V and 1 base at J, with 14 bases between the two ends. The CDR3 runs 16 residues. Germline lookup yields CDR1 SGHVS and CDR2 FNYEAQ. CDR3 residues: CASSAQTPLNTGELFF. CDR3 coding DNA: TGTGCCAGCAGCGCACAGACGCCCCTGAACACCGGGGAGCTGTTTTTT. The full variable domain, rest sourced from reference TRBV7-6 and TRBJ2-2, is GAGVSQSPRYKVTKRGQDVALRCDPISGHVSLYWYRQALGQGPEFLTYFNYEAQQDKSGLPNDRFSAERPEGSISTLTIQRTEQRDSAMYRCASSAQTPLNTGELFFGEGSRLTVL.

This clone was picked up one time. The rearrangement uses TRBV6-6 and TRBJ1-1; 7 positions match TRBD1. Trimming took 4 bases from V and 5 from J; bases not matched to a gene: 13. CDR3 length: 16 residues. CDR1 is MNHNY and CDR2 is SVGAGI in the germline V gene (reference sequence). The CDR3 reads CASSSFRDSRNTEAFF. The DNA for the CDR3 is TGTGCCAGCAGTTCCTTTCGGGACAGCCGAAATACTGAAGCTTTCTTT.

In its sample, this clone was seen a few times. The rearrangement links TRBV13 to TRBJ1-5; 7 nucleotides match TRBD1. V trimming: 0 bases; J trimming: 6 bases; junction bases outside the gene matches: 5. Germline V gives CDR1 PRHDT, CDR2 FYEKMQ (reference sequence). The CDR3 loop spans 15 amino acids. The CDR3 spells CASSLGGGAGQPQHF. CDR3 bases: TGTGCCAGCAGCTTAGGAGGGGGCGCGGGTCAGCCCCAGCATTTT.

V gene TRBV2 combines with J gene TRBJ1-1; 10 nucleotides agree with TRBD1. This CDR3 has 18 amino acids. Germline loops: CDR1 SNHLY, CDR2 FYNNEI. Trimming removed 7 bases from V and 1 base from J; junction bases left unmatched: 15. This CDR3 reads CASTIPGQGTPKNTEAFF. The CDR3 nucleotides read TGTGCCAGCACCATCCCGGGACAGGGGACCCCCAAGAACACTGAAGCTTTCTTT.

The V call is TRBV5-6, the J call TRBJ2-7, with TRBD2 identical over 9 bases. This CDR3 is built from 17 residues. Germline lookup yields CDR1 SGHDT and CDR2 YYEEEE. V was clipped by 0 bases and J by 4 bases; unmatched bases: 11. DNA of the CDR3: TGTGCCAGCAGCTTGGGGGGAATAGCGGGGGAAGTATACGAGCAGTACTTC. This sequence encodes CASSLGGIAGEVYEQYF.

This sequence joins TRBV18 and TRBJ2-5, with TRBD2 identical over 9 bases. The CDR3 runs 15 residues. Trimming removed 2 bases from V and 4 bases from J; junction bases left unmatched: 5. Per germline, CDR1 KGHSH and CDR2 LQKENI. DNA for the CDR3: TGTGCCAGCTCACCAGTTGCGGGGGGGAGAGAGACCCAGTACTTC. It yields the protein CASSPVAGGRETQYF.

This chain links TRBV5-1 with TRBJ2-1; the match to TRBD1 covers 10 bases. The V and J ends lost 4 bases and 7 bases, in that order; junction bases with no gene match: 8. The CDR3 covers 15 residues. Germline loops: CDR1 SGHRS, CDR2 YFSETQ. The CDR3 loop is CASSPGQGGKNEQFF. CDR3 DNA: TGCGCCAGCAGCCCCGGACAGGGGGGGAAGAATGAGCAGTTCTTC.

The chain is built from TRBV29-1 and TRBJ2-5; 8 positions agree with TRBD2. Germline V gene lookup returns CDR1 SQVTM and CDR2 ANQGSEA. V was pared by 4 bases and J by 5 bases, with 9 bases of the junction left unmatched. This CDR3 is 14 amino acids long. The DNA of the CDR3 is TGCAGCGTTGTAGGATCGGGGGGGGGCGAGACCCAGTACTTC. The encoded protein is CSVVGSGGGETQYF.

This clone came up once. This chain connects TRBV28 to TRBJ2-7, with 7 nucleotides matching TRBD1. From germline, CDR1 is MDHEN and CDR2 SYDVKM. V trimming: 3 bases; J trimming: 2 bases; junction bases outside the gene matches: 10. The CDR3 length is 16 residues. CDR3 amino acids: CASSFGPDRDPYEQYF. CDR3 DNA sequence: TGTGCCAGCAGTTTCGGCCCCGACAGGGACCCCTACGAGCAGTACTTC. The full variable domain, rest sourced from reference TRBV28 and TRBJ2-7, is DVKVTQSSRYLVKRTGEKVFLECVQDMDHENMFWYRQDPGLGLRLIYFSYDVKMKEKGDIPEGYSVSREKKERFSLILESASTNQTSMYLCASSFGPDRDPYEQYFGPGTRLTVT.

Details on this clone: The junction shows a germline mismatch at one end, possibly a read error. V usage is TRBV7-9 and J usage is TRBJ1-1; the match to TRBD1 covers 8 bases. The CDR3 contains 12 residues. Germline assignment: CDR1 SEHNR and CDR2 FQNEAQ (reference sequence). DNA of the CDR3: TGTTCCAGCACAGGGGGAAACACTGAAGCTTTCTTT. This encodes CSSTGGNTEAFF.

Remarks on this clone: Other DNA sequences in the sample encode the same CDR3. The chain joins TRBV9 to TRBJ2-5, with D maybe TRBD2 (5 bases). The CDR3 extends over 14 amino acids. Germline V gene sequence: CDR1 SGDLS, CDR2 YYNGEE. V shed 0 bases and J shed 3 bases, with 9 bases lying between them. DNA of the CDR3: TGTGCCAGCAGCGTAGCTACGGGGAAAGAGACCCAGTACTTC. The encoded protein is CASSVATGKETQYF.

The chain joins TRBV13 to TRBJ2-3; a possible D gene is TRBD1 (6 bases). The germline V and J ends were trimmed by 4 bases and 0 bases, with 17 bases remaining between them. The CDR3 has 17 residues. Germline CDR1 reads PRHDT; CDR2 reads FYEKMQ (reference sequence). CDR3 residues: CASSSGVGGASTDTQYF. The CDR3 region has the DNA TGTGCCAGCAGCTCCGGCGTAGGGGGAGCGAGCACAGATACGCAGTATTTT.

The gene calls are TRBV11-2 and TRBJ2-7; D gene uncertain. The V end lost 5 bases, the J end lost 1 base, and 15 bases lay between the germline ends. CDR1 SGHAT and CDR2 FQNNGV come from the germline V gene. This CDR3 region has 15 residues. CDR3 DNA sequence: TGTGCCAGCAGCCCCGAGGTGACGGCTTCCTACGAGCAGTACTTC. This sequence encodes CASSPEVTASYEQYF. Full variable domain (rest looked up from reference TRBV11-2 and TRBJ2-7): EAGVAQSPRYKIIEKRQSVAFWCNPISGHATLYWYQQILGQGPKLLIQFQNNGVVDDSQLPKDRFSAERLKGVDSTLKIQPAKLEDSAVYLCASSPEVTASYEQYFGPGTRLTVT.

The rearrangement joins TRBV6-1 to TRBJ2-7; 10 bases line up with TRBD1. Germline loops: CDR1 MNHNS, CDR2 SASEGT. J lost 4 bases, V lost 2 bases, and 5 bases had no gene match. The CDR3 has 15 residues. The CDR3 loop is CASSEWDRGSYEQYF. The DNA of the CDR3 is TGTGCCAGCAGTGAATGGGACAGGGGTTCATACGAGCAGTACTTC.

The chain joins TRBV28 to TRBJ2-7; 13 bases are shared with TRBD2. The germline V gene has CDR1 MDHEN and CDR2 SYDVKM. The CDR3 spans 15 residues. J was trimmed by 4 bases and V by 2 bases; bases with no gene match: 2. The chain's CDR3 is CASSLRTSGSYEQYF. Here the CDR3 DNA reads TGTGCCAGCAGTTTAAGGACTAGCGGGAGTTACGAGCAGTACTTC. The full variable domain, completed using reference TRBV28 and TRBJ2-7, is DVKVTQSSRYLVKRTGEKVFLECVQDMDHENMFWYRQDPGLGLRLIYFSYDVKMKEKGDIPEGYSVSREKKERFSLILESASTNQTSMYLCASSLRTSGSYEQYFGPGTRLTVT.

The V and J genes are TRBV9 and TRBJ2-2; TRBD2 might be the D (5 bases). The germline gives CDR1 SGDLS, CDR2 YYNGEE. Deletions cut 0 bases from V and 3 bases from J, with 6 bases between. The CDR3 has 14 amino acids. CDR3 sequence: CASSVGRHTGELFF. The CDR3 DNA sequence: TGTGCCAGCAGCGTAGGGAGGCACACCGGGGAGCTGTTTTTT. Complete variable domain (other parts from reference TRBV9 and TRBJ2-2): DSGVTQTPKHLITATGQRVTLRCSPRSGDLSVYWYQQSLDQGLQFLIQYYNGEERAKGNILERFSAQQFPDLHSELNLSSLELGDSALYFCASSVGRHTGELFFGEGSRLTVL.

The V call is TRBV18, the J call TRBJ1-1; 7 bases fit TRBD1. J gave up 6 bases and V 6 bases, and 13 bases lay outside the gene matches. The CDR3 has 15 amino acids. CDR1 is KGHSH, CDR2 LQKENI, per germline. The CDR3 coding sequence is TGTGCCAGCTCGGTCGTCGGACAGGTCAGCGCTGAAGCTTTCTTT. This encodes CASSVVGQVSAEAFF.

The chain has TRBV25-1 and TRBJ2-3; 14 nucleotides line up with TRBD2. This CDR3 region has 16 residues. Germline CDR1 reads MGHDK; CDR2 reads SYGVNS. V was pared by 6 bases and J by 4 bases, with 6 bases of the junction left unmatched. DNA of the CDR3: TGTGCCAGCAGGGGGACTAGCGGGAGTGCCCCAGATACGCAGTATTTT. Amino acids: CASRGTSGSAPDTQYF.

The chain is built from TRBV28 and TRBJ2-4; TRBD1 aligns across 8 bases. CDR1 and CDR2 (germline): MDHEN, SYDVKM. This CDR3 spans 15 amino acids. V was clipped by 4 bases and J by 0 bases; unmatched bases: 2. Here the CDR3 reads CASSWDRLAKNIQYF. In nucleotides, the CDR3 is TGTGCCAGCAGTTGGGACAGGCTAGCCAAAAACATTCAGTACTTC.

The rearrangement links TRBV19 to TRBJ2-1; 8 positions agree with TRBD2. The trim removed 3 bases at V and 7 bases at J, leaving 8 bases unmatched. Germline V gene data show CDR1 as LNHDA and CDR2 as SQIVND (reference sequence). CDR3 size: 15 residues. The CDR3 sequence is CASSIFLAGVNEQFF. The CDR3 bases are TGTGCCAGTAGTATCTTCCTAGCGGGCGTTAATGAGCAGTTCTTC.